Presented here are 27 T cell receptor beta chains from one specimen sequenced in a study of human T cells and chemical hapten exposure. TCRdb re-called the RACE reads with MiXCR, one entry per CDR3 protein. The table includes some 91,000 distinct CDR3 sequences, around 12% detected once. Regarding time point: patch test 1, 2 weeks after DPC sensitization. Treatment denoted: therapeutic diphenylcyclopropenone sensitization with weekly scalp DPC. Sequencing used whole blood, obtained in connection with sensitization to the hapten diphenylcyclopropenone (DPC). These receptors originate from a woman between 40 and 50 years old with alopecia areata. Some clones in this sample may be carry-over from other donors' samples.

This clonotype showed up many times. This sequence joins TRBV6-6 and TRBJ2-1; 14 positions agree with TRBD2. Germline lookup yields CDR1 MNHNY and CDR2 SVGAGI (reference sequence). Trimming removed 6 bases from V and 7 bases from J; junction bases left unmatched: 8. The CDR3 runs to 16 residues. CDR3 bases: TGTGCCAGCAGCTCGCCGACTAGCGGGAGGGTAAATGAGCAGTTCTTC. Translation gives CASSSPTSGRVNEQFF.

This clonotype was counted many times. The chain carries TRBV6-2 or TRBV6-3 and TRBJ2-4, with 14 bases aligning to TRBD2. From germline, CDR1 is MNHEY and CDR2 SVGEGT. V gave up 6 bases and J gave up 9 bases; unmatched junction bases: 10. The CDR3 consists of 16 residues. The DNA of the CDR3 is TGTGCCAGCAGCCCACCTCCCGGGACTAGCGGGGGCATTCAGTACTTC. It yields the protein CASSPPPGTSGGIQYF.

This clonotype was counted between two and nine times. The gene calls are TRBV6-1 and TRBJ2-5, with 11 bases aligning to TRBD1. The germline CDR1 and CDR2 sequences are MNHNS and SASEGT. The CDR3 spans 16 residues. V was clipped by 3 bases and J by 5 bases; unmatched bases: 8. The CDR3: CASSDPPGTGGETQYF. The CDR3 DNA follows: TGTGCCAGCAGTGACCCACCCGGGACAGGGGGGGAGACCCAGTACTTC.

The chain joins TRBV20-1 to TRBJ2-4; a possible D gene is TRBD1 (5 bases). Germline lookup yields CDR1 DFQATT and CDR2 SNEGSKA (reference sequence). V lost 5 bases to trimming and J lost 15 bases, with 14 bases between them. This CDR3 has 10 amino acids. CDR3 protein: CSAADTARYF. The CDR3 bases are TGCAGTGCTGCGGACACAGCAAGGTACTTC.

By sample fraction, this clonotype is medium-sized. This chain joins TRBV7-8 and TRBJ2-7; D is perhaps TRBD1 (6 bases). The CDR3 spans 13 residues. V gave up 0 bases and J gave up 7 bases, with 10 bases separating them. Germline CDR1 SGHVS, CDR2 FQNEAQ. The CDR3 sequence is CASSLAGAREQYF. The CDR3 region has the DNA TGTGCCAGCAGCTTAGCGGGGGCGCGGGAGCAGTACTTC.

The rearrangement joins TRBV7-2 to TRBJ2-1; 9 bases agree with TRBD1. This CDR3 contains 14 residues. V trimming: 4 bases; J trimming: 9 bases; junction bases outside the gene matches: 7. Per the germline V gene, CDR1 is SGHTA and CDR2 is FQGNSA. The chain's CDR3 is CASSWGQGNTEQFF. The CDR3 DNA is TGTGCCAGCAGCTGGGGACAGGGCAACACTGAGCAGTTCTTC.

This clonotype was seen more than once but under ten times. As DNA, the CDR3 is TGTGCCAGCAGCTCCGTCCGACTACAAGGAGGCGGGGAGCTGTTTTTT. Protein: CASSSVRLQGGGELFF. The gene calls are TRBV6-5 and TRBJ2-2; TRBD2 might be the D (5 bases). V gave up 6 bases and J gave up 7 bases, with 21 bases separating them. Germline values: CDR1 MNHEY, CDR2 SVGAGI. The CDR3 contains 16 residues.

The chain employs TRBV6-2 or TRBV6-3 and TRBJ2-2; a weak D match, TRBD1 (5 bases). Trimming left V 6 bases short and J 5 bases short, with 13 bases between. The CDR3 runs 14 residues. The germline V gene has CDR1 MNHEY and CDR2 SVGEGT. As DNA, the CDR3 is TGTGCCAGCAGGCTCACAGGCCCTACCGGGGAGCTGTTTTTT. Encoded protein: CASRLTGPTGELFF.

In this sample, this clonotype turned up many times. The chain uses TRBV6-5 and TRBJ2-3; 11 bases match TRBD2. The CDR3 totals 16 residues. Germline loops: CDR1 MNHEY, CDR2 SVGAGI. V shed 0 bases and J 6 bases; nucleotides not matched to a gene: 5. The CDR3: CASSYSSSGRRDTQYF. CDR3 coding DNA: TGTGCCAGCAGTTACTCGTCTAGCGGGAGGAGGGATACGCAGTATTTT.

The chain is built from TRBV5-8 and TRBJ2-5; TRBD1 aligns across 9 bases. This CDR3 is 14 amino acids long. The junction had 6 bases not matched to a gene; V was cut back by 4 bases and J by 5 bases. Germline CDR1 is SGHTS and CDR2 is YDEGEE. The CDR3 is CASSHRDREETQYF. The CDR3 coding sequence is TGTGCCAGCAGCCACCGGGACAGGGAGGAGACCCAGTACTTC. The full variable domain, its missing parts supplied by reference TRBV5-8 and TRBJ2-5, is EAGVTQSPTHLIKTRGQQATLRCSPISGHTSVYWYQQALGLGLQFLLWYDEGEERNRGNFPPRFSGRQFPNYSSELNVNALELEDSALYLCASSHRDREETQYFGPGTRLLVL.

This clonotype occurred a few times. The CDR3 DNA is TGTGCCAGCTCACGGGGAACTAATGAAAAACTGTTTTTT. It translates to CASSRGTNEKLFF. The chain employs TRBV18 and TRBJ1-4; D call uncertain. Germline V gene lookup returns CDR1 KGHSH and CDR2 LQKENI. V dropped 4 bases and J dropped 1 base, with 4 bases sitting between them. There are 13 residues in the CDR3.

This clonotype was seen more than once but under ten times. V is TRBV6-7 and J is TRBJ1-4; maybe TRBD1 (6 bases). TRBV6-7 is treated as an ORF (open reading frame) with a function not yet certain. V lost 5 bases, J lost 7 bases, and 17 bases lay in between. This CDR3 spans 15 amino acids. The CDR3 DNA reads TGTGCCAGCAGTACCCCCCGGGGGCAGGGTGAAAAACTGTTTTTT. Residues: CASSTPRGQGEKLFF.

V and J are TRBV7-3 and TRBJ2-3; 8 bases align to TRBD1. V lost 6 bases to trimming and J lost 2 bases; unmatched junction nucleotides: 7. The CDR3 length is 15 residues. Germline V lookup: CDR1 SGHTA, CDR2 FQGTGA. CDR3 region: CASSNGQGPTDTQYF. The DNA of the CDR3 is TGTGCCAGCAGTAACGGACAGGGCCCCACAGATACGCAGTATTTT.

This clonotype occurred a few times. The CDR3 DNA reads TGTGCCAGCAGCTTACAGGGATTTAGCACAGATACGCAGTATTTT. This translates into CASSLQGFSTDTQYF. The chain is built from TRBV27 and TRBJ2-3; a possible D gene is TRBD1 (6 bases). V shed 6 bases and J shed 0 bases, with 13 bases lying between them. The CDR3 is 15 amino acids. Looked up from germline, CDR1 is MNHEY and CDR2 is SMNVEV (reference sequence).

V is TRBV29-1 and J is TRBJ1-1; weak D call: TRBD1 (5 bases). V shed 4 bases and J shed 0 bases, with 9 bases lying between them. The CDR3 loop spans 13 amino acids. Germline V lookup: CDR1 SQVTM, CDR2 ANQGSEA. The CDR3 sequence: CSVAGVLNTEAFF. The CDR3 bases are TGCAGCGTTGCGGGGGTCCTGAACACTGAAGCTTTCTTT. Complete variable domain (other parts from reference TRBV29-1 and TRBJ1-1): SAVISQKPSRDICQRGTSLTIQCQVDSQVTMMFWYRQQPGQSLTLIATANQGSEATYESGFVIDKFPISRPNLTFSTLTVSNMSPEDSSIYLCSVAGVLNTEAFFGQGTRLTVV.

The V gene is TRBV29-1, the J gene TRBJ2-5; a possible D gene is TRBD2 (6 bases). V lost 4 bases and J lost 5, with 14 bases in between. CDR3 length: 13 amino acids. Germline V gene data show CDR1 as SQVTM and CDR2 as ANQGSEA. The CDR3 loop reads CSVGAEGWETQYF. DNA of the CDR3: TGCAGCGTTGGGGCGGAGGGCTGGGAGACCCAGTACTTC.

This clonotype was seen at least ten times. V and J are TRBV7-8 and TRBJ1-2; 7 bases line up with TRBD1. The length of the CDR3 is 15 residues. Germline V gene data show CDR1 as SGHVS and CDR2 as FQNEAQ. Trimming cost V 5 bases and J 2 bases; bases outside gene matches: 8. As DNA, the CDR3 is TGTGCCAGCAGCAGCGGGACAGCTCCCAACTATGGCTACACCTTC. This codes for CASSSGTAPNYGYTF. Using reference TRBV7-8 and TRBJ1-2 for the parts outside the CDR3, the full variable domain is GAGVSQSPRYKVAKRGQDVALRCDPISGHVSLFWYQQALGQGPEFLTYFQNEAQLDKSGLPSDRFFAERPEGSVSTLKIQRTQQEDSAVYLCASSSGTAPNYGYTFGSGTRLTVV.

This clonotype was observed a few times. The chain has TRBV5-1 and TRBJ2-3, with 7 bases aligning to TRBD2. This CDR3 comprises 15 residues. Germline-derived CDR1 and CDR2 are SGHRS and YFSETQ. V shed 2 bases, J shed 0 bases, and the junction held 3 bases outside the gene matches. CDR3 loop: CASSLSGISTDTQYF. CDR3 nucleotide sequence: TGCGCCAGCAGCTTAAGCGGGATCAGCACAGATACGCAGTATTTT. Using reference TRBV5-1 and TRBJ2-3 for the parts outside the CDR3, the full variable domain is KAGVTQTPRYLIKTRGQQVTLSCSPISGHRSVSWYQQTPGQGLQFLFEYFSETQRNKGNFPGRFSGRQFSNSRSEMNVSTLELGDSALYLCASSLSGISTDTQYFGPGTRLTVL.

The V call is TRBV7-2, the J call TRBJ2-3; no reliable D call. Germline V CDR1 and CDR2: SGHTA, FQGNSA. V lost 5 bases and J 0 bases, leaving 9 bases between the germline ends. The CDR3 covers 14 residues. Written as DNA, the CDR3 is TGTGCCAGCAGCCCCTCCCTAAGCACAGATACGCAGTATTTT. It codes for CASSPSLSTDTQYF.

The CDR3 region is CASSLIQGIRSSGNTIYF. CDR3 DNA: TGTGCCAGCAGCTTAATTCAGGGGATTCGAAGCTCTGGAAACACCATATATTTT. The chain couples TRBV7-9 to TRBJ1-3; possible D gene TRBD1, 6 bases. The CDR3 is 18 amino acids. The germline gives CDR1 SEHNR, CDR2 FQNEAQ (reference sequence). V gave up 2 bases and J gave up 0 bases, with 17 bases separating them.

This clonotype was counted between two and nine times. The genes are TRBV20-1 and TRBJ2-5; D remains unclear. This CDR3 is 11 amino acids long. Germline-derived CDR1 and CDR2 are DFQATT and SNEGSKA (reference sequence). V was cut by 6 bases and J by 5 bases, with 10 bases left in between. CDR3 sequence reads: CSAVARETQYF. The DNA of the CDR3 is TGCAGTGCAGTTGCCCGGGAGACCCAGTACTTC.

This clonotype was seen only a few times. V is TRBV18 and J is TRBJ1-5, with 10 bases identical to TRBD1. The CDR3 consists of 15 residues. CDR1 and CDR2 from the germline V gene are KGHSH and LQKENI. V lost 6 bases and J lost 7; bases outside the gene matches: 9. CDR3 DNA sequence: TGTGCCAGCTCGTTCGACAGGGGGCCTGCCCAGCCCCAGCATTTT. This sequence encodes CASSFDRGPAQPQHF.

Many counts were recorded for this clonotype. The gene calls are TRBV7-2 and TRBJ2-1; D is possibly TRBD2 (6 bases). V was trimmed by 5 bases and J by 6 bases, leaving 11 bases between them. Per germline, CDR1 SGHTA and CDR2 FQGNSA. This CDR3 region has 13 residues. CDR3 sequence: CASSPRLGNEQFF. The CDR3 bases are TGTGCCAGCAGCCCCCGACTAGGCAATGAGCAGTTCTTC.

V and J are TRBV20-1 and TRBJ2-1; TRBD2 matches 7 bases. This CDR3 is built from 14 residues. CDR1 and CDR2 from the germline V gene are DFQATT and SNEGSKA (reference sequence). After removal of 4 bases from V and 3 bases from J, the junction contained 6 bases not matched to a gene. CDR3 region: CSAMRREIYNEQFF. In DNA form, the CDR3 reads TGCAGTGCTATGAGGCGGGAGATCTACAATGAGCAGTTCTTC.

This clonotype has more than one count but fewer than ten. As DNA, the CDR3 is TGTGCCAGCAGTGTCCCCCCATGGACTAGCGGGAGGCCAGATACGCAGTATTTT. As protein: CASSVPPWTSGRPDTQYF. The genes are TRBV6-1 and TRBJ2-3, with TRBD2 matching over 14 bases. Germline trimming cut 4 bases from V and 4 bases from J; bases unmatched to any gene: 10. Per germline, CDR1 MNHNS and CDR2 SASEGT. This CDR3 comprises 18 residues.

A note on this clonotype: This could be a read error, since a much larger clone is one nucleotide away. CDR3 loop: CDSSLQGTYEQYF. The CDR3 DNA follows: TGTGACAGCAGCCTACAGGGGACCTACGAGCAGTACTTC. The chain joins TRBV6-2 or TRBV6-3 to TRBJ2-7, with TRBD1 matching over 7 bases. The germline CDR1 and CDR2 sequences are MNHEY and SVGEGT. There are 13 residues in the CDR3.

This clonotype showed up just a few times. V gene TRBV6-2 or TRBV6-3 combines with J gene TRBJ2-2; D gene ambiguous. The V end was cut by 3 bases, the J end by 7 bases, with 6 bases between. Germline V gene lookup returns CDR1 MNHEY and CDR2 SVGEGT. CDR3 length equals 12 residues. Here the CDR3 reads CASSYVGGELFF. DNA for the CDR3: TGTGCCAGCAGTTATGTAGGCGGGGAGCTGTTTTTT.